This TCR beta chain was recovered during a study of T cell responses to AZD1222 COVID-19 vaccine. Germline loops: CDR1 LGHDT, CDR2 YNNKEL (reference sequence). The CDR3 is 14 amino acids. V lost 4 bases and J lost 5; bases outside the gene matches: 5. Study observations and caveats: Possibly, clonal diversity was underestimated; donors were largely white British and included more females. The span of vaccine-associated CD4 TCRs extended across spike, with dominance at 160-218 and 743-854.

This clone was observed a handful of times. Its specificity is unknown. The assay was immunoSEQ multiplex PCR, and TCRdb's table has in-frame clones only and misses some. The table includes approximately 73,000 clones, 80% to 85% detected once. The origin of this receptor is an adult in good health. The source material was peripheral blood, sampled on day 0 of AZD1222 vaccination. The chain joins TRBV3-1 (or the pseudogene TRBV3-2) to TRBJ1-2, with 9 bases that match TRBD1. The DNA for the CDR3 is TGTGCCAGCAGCCCCACAGGGGGCGGATATGGCTACACCTTC. Protein product: CASSPTGGGYGYTF.